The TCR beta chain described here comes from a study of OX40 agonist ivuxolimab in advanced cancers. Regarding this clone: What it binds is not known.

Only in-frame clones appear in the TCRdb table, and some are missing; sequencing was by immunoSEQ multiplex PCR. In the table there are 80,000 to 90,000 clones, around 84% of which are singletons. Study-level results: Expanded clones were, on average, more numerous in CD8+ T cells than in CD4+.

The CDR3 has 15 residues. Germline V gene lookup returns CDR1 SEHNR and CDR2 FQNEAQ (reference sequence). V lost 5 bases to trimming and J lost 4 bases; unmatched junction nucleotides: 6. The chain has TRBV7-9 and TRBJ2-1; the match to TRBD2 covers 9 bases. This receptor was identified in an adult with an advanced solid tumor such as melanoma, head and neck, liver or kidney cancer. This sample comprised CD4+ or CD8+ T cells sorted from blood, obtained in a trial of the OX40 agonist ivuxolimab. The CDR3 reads CASSRSGGIYNEQFF. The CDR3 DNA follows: TGTGCCAGCAGCAGAAGCGGGGGGATTTACAATGAGCAGTTCTTC.